These 19 T cell receptor beta chains share one sample of origin, sequenced in a study of cytomegalovirus exposure and HLA in healthy donors. This PCR relied on a set of 60 Vbeta primers and 13 Jbeta primers. Method: immunoSEQ multiplex PCR; TCRdb's copy keeps in-frame clones and lacks some. Of some 87,000 clones detected, roughly 79% appear once; the ten largest clones hold approximately 6%. Specimen: PBMCs. Receptor source: a man aged 18-30 years in good health and CMV-seropositive.

CDR3 loop: CASSINTGELFF. The CDR3 DNA is TGTGCCAGCAGTATAAACACCGGGGAGCTGTTTTTT. The rearrangement links TRBV27 to TRBJ2-2; D is unclear. Germline V gene sequence: CDR1 MNHEY, CDR2 SMNVEV (reference sequence). The germline V and J ends were trimmed by 5 bases and 2 bases, with 3 bases remaining between them. The CDR3 has 12 amino acids.

The chain has TRBV7-3 and TRBJ2-2, with unresolved D. The germline V gene encodes CDR1 SGHTA and CDR2 FQGTGA. Trimming pared 4 bases from V and 7 bases from J, leaving 10 bases between. CDR3 size: 13 residues. The CDR3 protein is CASSSTPGGELFF. The DNA for the CDR3 is TGTGCCAGCAGCTCTACGCCCGGCGGGGAGCTGTTTTTT.

The genes are TRBV7-8 and TRBJ1-5; D gene uncertain. Germline values: CDR1 SGHVS, CDR2 FQNEAQ. The CDR3 consists of 14 residues. V shed 2 bases and J shed 7 bases, with 12 bases lying between them. DNA for the CDR3: TGTGCCAGCAGCTTAACGAGGAACCGGCAGCCCCAGCATTTT. It specifies CASSLTRNRQPQHF.

The chain recombines TRBV6-5 with TRBJ2-7; D is perhaps TRBD1 (7 bases). The V gene lost 8 bases and the J gene lost 6 bases, with 17 bases spanning the gap. In germline, CDR1 is MNHEY, CDR2 SVGAGI. The CDR3 length is 13 residues. The CDR3 reads CASAQGGRSEQYF. The CDR3 DNA reads as TGTGCCAGCGCCCAGGGGGGTCGTTCCGAGCAGTACTTC.

The gene calls are TRBV18 and TRBJ2-7; D possibly corresponds to TRBD1 (7 bases). The CDR3 spans 14 residues. Germline CDR1 and CDR2: KGHSH and LQKENI. V was shortened by 4 bases and J by 1 base, with 11 bases between the two germline ends. In DNA, the CDR3 is TGTGCCAGCTCACAGACAGGGAGGTCCTACGAGCAGTACTTC. It is translated as CASSQTGRSYEQYF.

This chain joins TRBV7-2 and TRBJ2-7; D is ambiguous. CDR3 length: 15 amino acids. Germline-derived CDR1 and CDR2 are SGHTA and FQGNSA. The V end was cut by 2 bases, the J end by 3 bases, with 14 bases between. CDR3 loop: CASSLSPRSSYEQYF. The CDR3 DNA reads TGTGCCAGCAGCTTATCCCCCCGTAGTAGCTACGAGCAGTACTTC.

V is TRBV5-1 and J is TRBJ2-7; a weak D match, TRBD2 (6 bases). V was cut by 3 bases and J by 3 bases, with 13 bases left in between. The CDR3 runs 14 residues. Germline V gives CDR1 SGHRS, CDR2 YFSETQ. Here the CDR3 reads CASSSGTGGYEQYF. In DNA form, the CDR3 reads TGCGCCAGCAGCTCCGGGACTGGAGGCTACGAGCAGTACTTC.

The chain joins TRBV28 to TRBJ2-1, with 8 bases aligning to TRBD2. The CDR3 runs to 12 residues. In germline, CDR1 is MDHEN, CDR2 SYDVKM. Losses at the gene ends were 7 bases for V and 9 bases for J; bases not matched to a gene: 5. CDR3 region: CASKAAGGEQFF. In DNA form, the CDR3 reads TGTGCCAGCAAAGCCGCGGGGGGTGAGCAGTTCTTC.

The sample holds one count of this clone. The rearrangement links TRBV20-1 to TRBJ2-1; 13 bases line up with TRBD2. CDR1 is DFQATT, CDR2 SNEGSKA, per germline (reference sequence). There are 11 residues in the CDR3. The trim removed 5 bases at V and 15 bases at J, leaving 4 bases unmatched. The CDR3 nucleotides are TGCAGTGCTGGGGGACTAGCGGGACCGTTCTTC. It encodes CSAGGLAGPFF.

The V gene is TRBV6-5, the J gene TRBJ2-7; 8 nucleotides align to TRBD1. The CDR3 spans 15 residues. CDR1 and CDR2 (germline): MNHEY, SVGAGI. The J segment lost 4 bases and the V segment lost 6 bases, leaving 11 bases of the junction unmatched. CDR3 in DNA: TGTGCCAGCAGATTCAGTGACAGGGGTGAATACGAGCAGTACTTC. Its protein product is CASRFSDRGEYEQYF.

The chain joins TRBV5-4 to TRBJ1-1, with D possibly TRBD1 on 5 matching bases. Germline V lookup: CDR1 SGHNT, CDR2 YYREEE (reference sequence). The CDR3 loop spans 12 amino acids. Trimming took off 4 bases at V and 8 bases at J, with 12 bases between the two ends. The chain's CDR3 is CASSTGDYEAFF. CDR3 bases: TGTGCCAGCAGCACTGGGGACTACGAAGCTTTCTTT.

The chain recombines TRBV28 with TRBJ2-7, with 7 nucleotides matching TRBD1. Germline loops: CDR1 MDHEN, CDR2 SYDVKM. The CDR3 has 15 residues. V gave up 2 bases and J gave up 0 bases; unmatched junction bases: 4. The CDR3 loop is CASSLAGGVSYEQYF. The CDR3 bases are TGTGCCAGCAGTTTAGCAGGGGGAGTCTCCTACGAGCAGTACTTC.

The chain links TRBV5-6 to TRBJ2-5; 16 bases align to TRBD2. This CDR3 contains 16 residues. Trimming at V came to 3 bases and at J to 3 bases, leaving 2 bases not matched to a gene. Germline V CDR1 and CDR2: SGHDT, YYEEEE. The CDR3 DNA reads as TGTGCCAGCAGCTCGGGACTAGCGGGGGGGAAAGAGACCCAGTACTTC. Protein: CASSSGLAGGKETQYF.

The CDR3 bases are TGTGCCAGCAGCCAGACAGGGACCAATCAGCCCCAGCATTTT. This sequence encodes CASSQTGTNQPQHF. The chain recombines TRBV7-2 with TRBJ1-5; 7 bases match TRBD1. V was clipped by 5 bases and J by 3 bases; unmatched bases: 4. The CDR3 covers 14 residues. From germline, CDR1 is SGHTA and CDR2 FQGNSA.

V is TRBV5-1 and J is TRBJ1-3; D possibly corresponds to TRBD1 (6 bases). V was cut by 2 bases and J by 8 bases, with 8 bases left in between. Per germline, CDR1 SGHRS and CDR2 YFSETQ. The length of the CDR3 is 12 residues. The DNA of the CDR3 is TGCGCCAGCAGCTTACAGGGCGACACCATATATTTT. Translation gives CASSLQGDTIYF.

V usage is TRBV7-2 and J usage is TRBJ1-5; TRBD1 agrees at 7 bases. J gave up 4 bases and V 3 bases, and 3 bases lay outside the gene matches. The CDR3 extends over 14 amino acids. Germline V CDR1 and CDR2: SGHTA, FQGNSA. This CDR3 reads CASSLPGGNQPQHF. CDR3 coding DNA: TGTGCCAGCAGCTTGCCAGGGGGGAATCAGCCCCAGCATTTT.

For the CDR3, the DNA is TGTGCCAGCAGCCCCAGGGCGGGGCGGCAAGAGACCCAGTACTTC. Its protein product is CASSPRAGRQETQYF. The V call is TRBV7-6, the J call TRBJ2-5, with D possibly matching TRBD2 (6 bases). This CDR3 contains 15 residues. Trimming removed 5 bases at V and 2 bases at J, with 15 bases between. Per the germline V gene, CDR1 is SGHVS and CDR2 is FNYEAQ.

This clone has a single count. The genes are TRBV28 and TRBJ1-2; TRBD1 is a possible D gene (6 bases). This CDR3 has 16 residues. Germline V CDR1 and CDR2: MDHEN, SYDVKM. Trimming shortened V by 3 bases and J by 3 bases, and 17 bases separated the two germline ends. The CDR3 loop is CASSLIVGQTYYGYTF. The CDR3 DNA follows: TGTGCCAGCAGTTTGATCGTTGGACAGACCTACTATGGCTACACCTTC.

This chain joins TRBV4-1 and TRBJ2-1; 15 bases match TRBD2. The CDR3 loop spans 17 amino acids. The V gene end was trimmed by 1 base and the J gene end by 6 bases; junction bases not matched to a gene: 4. Germline V CDR1 and CDR2: MGHRA, YSYEKL. CDR3 nucleotide sequence: TGCGCCAGCAGCCAAGTTTGGACTAGCGGGAGGGCCAATGAGCAGTTCTTC. The encoded protein is CASSQVWTSGRANEQFF.